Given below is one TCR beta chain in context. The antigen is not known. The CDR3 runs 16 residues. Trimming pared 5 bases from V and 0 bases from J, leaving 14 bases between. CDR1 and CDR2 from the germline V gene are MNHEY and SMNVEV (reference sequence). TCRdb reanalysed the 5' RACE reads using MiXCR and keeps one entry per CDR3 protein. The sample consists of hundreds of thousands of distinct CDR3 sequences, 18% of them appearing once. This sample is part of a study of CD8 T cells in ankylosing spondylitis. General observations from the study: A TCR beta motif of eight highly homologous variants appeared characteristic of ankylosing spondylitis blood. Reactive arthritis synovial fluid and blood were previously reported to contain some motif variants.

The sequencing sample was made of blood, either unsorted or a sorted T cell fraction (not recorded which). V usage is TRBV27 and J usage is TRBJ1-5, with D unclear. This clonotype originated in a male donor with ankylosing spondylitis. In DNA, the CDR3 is TGTGCCAGCAGTCCCCTCGTATCCTATAGCAATCAGCCCCAGCATTTT. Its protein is CASSPLVSYSNQPQHF.